The 3 T cell receptor beta chains below come from one sample, sequenced in a study of CD4 T cell repertoires in COVID-19. No culture step preceded sequencing of the ex vivo isolated memory T cells. Data came from immunoSEQ multiplex PCR; TCRdb stores just in-frame clones and leaves some out. The table records 20,000 or so clones, roughly 87% of them present only once. The starting material was central memory CD4+ T cells from blood, obtained before the COVID-19 pandemic. The receptors originated from a human donor who had COVID-19.

J is TRBJ2-2 and V is TRBV6-4; D perhaps matches TRBD2 (5 bases). The CDR3 has 14 amino acids. V gave up 3 bases and J gave up 4 bases, with 9 bases separating them. Germline V gene data show CDR1 as MRHNA and CDR2 as SNTAGT. CDR3 nucleotides: TGTGCCAGCAGTGAGGAGGCGGGCACCGGGGAGCTGTTTTTT. Translation gives CASSEEAGTGELFF.

This clone appeared a few times. This chain uses TRBV5-1 with TRBJ1-2; no clear D. This CDR3 is built from 16 residues. Trimming left V 0 bases short and J 2 bases short, with 14 bases between. The germline V gene has CDR1 SGHRS and CDR2 YFSETQ. The CDR3 sequence is CASSLGSGGSNYGYTF. The CDR3 bases are TGCGCCAGCAGCTTGGGGAGCGGAGGGTCCAACTATGGCTACACCTTC.

The chain employs TRBV7-2 and TRBJ1-5; D call uncertain. This CDR3 has 13 residues. Germline V gene lookup returns CDR1 SGHTA and CDR2 FQGNSA. V was shortened by 3 bases and J by 4 bases, with 7 bases between the two germline ends. The CDR3 sequence is CASSLLLNQPQHF. The CDR3 DNA sequence: TGTGCCAGCAGCTTGCTACTTAATCAGCCCCAGCATTTT.